This T cell receptor beta chain was documented in a study of blood T cell repertoires in COVID-19. Study-level background: The samples span acute and convalescent COVID-19 from the United States, Italy and Spain. T cells, B-cell-depleted T cells, or PBMCs supplied cDNA or gDNA.

This clone was detected only once. Original handling: Quantification of nucleated cells was approximated via reference gene primer amplification. The repertoire was sequenced with immunoSEQ multiplex PCR; TCRdb's copy has only in-frame clones and lacks some. The DNA was the basis for D and trimming; V, J and clone size are from that table. This sample has some 230,000 clones, with 65% to 85% found just once. The junction had 9 bases not matched to a gene; V was cut back by 1 base and J by 2 bases. This CDR3 spans 17 amino acids. From germline, CDR1 is KGHSH and CDR2 LQKENI. The source is a woman aged 25-40 years who had recovered from COVID-19. Specimen: peripheral blood. The gene calls are TRBV18 and TRBJ1-1; 8 bases agree with TRBD1. CDR3 in DNA: TGTGCCAGCTCACCACAAGGACAGGGTCTCGGAAACACTGAAGCTTTCTTT. It translates to CASSPQGQGLGNTEAFF.